These 19 T cell receptor beta chains came from one sample sequenced in a study of blood T cell repertoires in COVID-19 (dated by TCRdb to the early 2020s). Library construction relied on the immunoSEQ multiplex PCR assay. The immuneACCESS repertoire file appears here via TCRdb, limited to in-frame rearrangements. These files lack a portion of the clones; in checked studies, under half of the deficit traces to unresolved V genes, and the cause of the others is not known. This sample gives about 480,000 clones in total; around nine tenths of them show up just once. Jointly, the top ten make up approximately 2% of the sample. The sample taken for sequencing was PBMCs or T cells enriched from blood (not recorded which). Every receptor here comes from a woman in her 40s who had recovered from COVID-19.

V usage is TRBV19 and J usage is TRBJ2-1, with a tentative D call TRBD1 (5 bases). Germline CDR1 reads LNHDA; CDR2 reads SQIVND (reference sequence). Trimming shortened V by 5 bases and J by 5 bases, and 16 bases separated the two germline ends. The CDR3 is made up of 15 amino acids. The CDR3 nucleotides are TGTGCCAGTAGTTACCAGGGAATGGGTAACAATGAGCAGTTCTTC. Protein product: CASSYQGMGNNEQFF.

The chain carries TRBV19 and TRBJ1-2; D gene unclear. This CDR3 contains 14 residues. Trimming removed 3 bases at V and 2 bases at J, with 10 bases between. The germline V gene encodes CDR1 LNHDA and CDR2 SQIVND (reference sequence). The CDR3 spells CASSIPGLNYGYTF. As DNA, the CDR3 is TGTGCCAGTAGTATCCCGGGATTGAACTATGGCTACACCTTC.

V usage is TRBV5-4 and J usage is TRBJ2-2; maybe TRBD2 (5 bases). This CDR3 contains 15 residues. The V end lost 2 bases, the J end lost 2 bases, and 10 bases lay between the germline ends. Germline V lookup: CDR1 SGHNT, CDR2 YYREEE (reference sequence). CDR3 residues: CASSFVGRNTGELFF. DNA for the CDR3: TGTGCCAGCAGCTTTGTTGGGAGAAACACCGGGGAGCTGTTTTTT.

The gene calls are TRBV18 and TRBJ1-1, with TRBD1 identical over 10 bases. V dropped 2 bases and J dropped 1; count of bases not matched to a gene: 7. The CDR3 has 17 amino acids. Germline-derived CDR1 and CDR2 are KGHSH and LQKENI. The CDR3 coding sequence is TGTGCCAGCTCACCAAGAGGACAGGGGGGAAGGAACACTGAAGCTTTCTTT. It encodes CASSPRGQGGRNTEAFF. Complete variable domain (other parts from reference TRBV18 and TRBJ1-1): NAGVMQNPRHLVRRRGQEARLRCSPMKGHSHVYWYRQLPEEGLKFMVYLQKENIIDESGMPKERFSAEFPKEGPSILRIQQVVRGDSAAYFCASSPRGQGGRNTEAFFGQGTRLTVV.

The chain is built from TRBV4-2 and TRBJ1-1; D remains unclear. CDR3 size: 12 residues. Germline CDR1 LGHNA, CDR2 YNFKEQ. Trimming cost V 1 base and J 6 bases, with 6 bases left between them. The DNA for the CDR3 is TGTGCCAGCAGCCAAGCAGGCCCTGAAGCTTTCTTT. Translating gives CASSQAGPEAFF.

This clone was seen only a few times. This chain connects TRBV7-9 to TRBJ1-2, with D perhaps matching TRBD1 (5 bases). This CDR3 has 15 residues. V lost 2 bases, J lost 8 bases, and 18 bases lay in between. Germline CDR1 and CDR2: SEHNR and FQNEAQ (reference sequence). DNA of the CDR3: TGTGCCAGCAGCTTAATAAGGCCAGGGCGCTACGGCTACACCTTC. It yields the protein CASSLIRPGRYGYTF.

The chain joins TRBV15 to TRBJ2-7, with TRBD2 as a possible D gene (7 bases). CDR1 is LNHNV and CDR2 is YYDKDF in the germline V gene (reference sequence). The V gene lost 0 bases and the J gene lost 5 bases, with 14 bases spanning the gap. This CDR3 region has 15 residues. The CDR3 DNA reads as TGTGCCACCAGCAGAGATGGGGGGGCGCAGGACGAGCAGTACTTC. This translates into CATSRDGGAQDEQYF.

The CDR3 sequence: CASSQTLGSPYNEQFF. CDR3 in DNA: TGTGCCAGCAGCCAAACCTTGGGGAGCCCCTACAATGAGCAGTTCTTC. The chain couples TRBV7-7 to TRBJ2-1, with D perhaps matching TRBD2 (5 bases). The CDR3 spans 16 residues. From germline, CDR1 is SSHAT and CDR2 FNYEAQ (reference sequence). Trimming removed 5 bases at V and 2 bases at J, with 16 bases between.

J is TRBJ2-2 and V is TRBV19; TRBD2 is a possible D gene (5 bases). Germline-derived CDR1 and CDR2 are LNHDA and SQIVND (reference sequence). This CDR3 region has 13 residues. In nucleotides, the CDR3 is TGTGCGGCCGGGGATACGAACACCGGGGAGCTGTTTTTT. Translating it yields CAAGDTNTGELFF.

The gene calls are TRBV6-5 and TRBJ1-1; perhaps TRBD1 as D (5 bases). The germline V and J ends were trimmed by 3 bases and 2 bases, with 13 bases remaining between them. CDR3 length: 15 amino acids. Per germline, CDR1 MNHEY and CDR2 SVGAGI. CDR3 region: CASSYQVTANTEAFF. CDR3 coding DNA: TGTGCCAGCAGTTATCAGGTGACAGCAAACACTGAAGCTTTCTTT.

The V gene is TRBV28, the J gene TRBJ1-2, with 9 bases that match TRBD1. V lost 3 bases and J lost 1; bases outside the gene matches: 9. CDR1 is MDHEN and CDR2 is SYDVKM in the germline V gene. The CDR3 is 17 amino acids. The CDR3 nucleotides read TGTGCCAGCAGTTTTCCTCTTGGACAGGGGTTTAACTATGGCTACACCTTC. Its translation is CASSFPLGQGFNYGYTF.

The genes are TRBV6-5 and TRBJ1-1; no reliable D call. Germline V CDR1 and CDR2: MNHEY, SVGAGI. There are 14 residues in the CDR3. Trimming left V 2 bases short and J 2 bases short, with 9 bases between. DNA for the CDR3: TGTGCCAGCAGTTACACAGACGGAAACACTGAAGCTTTCTTT. It translates to CASSYTDGNTEAFF.

The chain couples TRBV28 to TRBJ1-1, with a possible D match to TRBD1 (5 bases). The ends were cut back, 1 base at V and 4 bases at J, with 10 bases in the middle. The CDR3 extends over 14 amino acids. Germline V gene lookup returns CDR1 MDHEN and CDR2 SYDVKM. CDR3 DNA sequence: TGTGCCAGCAGTTTATTCCTCGGGGGCACTGAAGCTTTCTTT. Translating it yields CASSLFLGGTEAFF.

The J gene is TRBJ1-1, the V gene TRBV10-1; D may be TRBD1 (6 bases). In germline, CDR1 is WNHNN, CDR2 SYGVQD (reference sequence). CDR3 size: 15 residues. V was trimmed by 2 bases and J by 4 bases, leaving 14 bases between them. The CDR3 spells CASSEESGGGTEAFF. The CDR3 DNA sequence: TGCGCCAGCAGTGAGGAGTCGGGGGGCGGCACTGAAGCTTTCTTT.

The chain uses TRBV12-5 and TRBJ2-5; the match to TRBD1 covers 7 bases. The CDR3 has 15 residues. J lost 5 bases, V lost 2 bases, and 8 bases had no gene match. CDR1 and CDR2 (germline): LGHNT, FRNRAP. CDR3 amino acids: CASGLYATGLETQYF. DNA of the CDR3: TGTGCTAGTGGTTTGTACGCGACAGGGTTGGAGACCCAGTACTTC.

Turning to this clone: This specimen includes other DNA sequences encoding the same CDR3. The J gene is TRBJ1-4, the V gene TRBV27, with D possibly matching TRBD1 (5 bases). CDR1 and CDR2 (germline): MNHEY, SMNVEV (reference sequence). V was pared by 2 bases and J by 8 bases, with 9 bases between. The CDR3 sequence is 13 residues long. CDR3 loop: CASSLQGGEKLFF. CDR3 DNA sequence: TGTGCCAGCAGTTTACAGGGAGGCGAAAAACTGTTTTTT.

V is TRBV29-1 and J is TRBJ1-1; a possible D gene is TRBD1 (5 bases). The CDR3 consists of 12 residues. The germline gives CDR1 SQVTM, CDR2 ANQGSEA. The V and J ends lost 4 bases and 0 bases respectively, with 6 bases between them. The CDR3 DNA reads TGCAGCGTTGGCAGGGTGAACACTGAAGCTTTCTTT. Amino acid sequence: CSVGRVNTEAFF.

V gene TRBV4-1 combines with J gene TRBJ2-7; possibly TRBD2 for D (5 bases). Germline-derived CDR1 and CDR2 are MGHRA and YSYEKL. This CDR3 contains 16 residues. With 0 bases removed from V and 0 bases from J, the gap between germline ends came to 12 bases. CDR3 in DNA: TGCGCCAGCAGCCAAGATCAGGCGGGCACCTCCTACGAGCAGTACTTC. Translating it yields CASSQDQAGTSYEQYF.

V gene TRBV29-1 combines with J gene TRBJ1-2; 8 bases fit TRBD1. J was trimmed by 8 bases and V by 0 bases; bases with no gene match: 5. This CDR3 is 13 amino acids long. The germline V gene encodes CDR1 SQVTM and CDR2 ANQGSEA. This CDR3 reads CSVEETGVRGYTF. In nucleotides, the CDR3 is TGCAGCGTTGAAGAGACAGGGGTGAGGGGCTACACCTTC.